This paragraph reports one T cell receptor (beta chain). The clone's antigen remains unknown. Within one base of it there is no much larger clone, and no base qualities were kept. TCRbeta libraries were sequenced on an Illumina MiSeq, and an average of about 40,773 productive templates per sample was obtained. The immunoSEQ assay, which uses multiplex PCR amplification, was used to generate TCRbeta CDR3 libraries. As for the authors' bioinformatics: Repertoire diversity was calculated as previously defined, with values near 0 taken to indicate extremely monoclonal samples. Imported from immuneACCESS, the table was reduced by TCRdb to in-frame sequences with V and J called. These copies leave out some clones; in studies compared against another copy, an unresolved V gene accounts for under half, and the cause of the remainder is not known. V, J and clone size were drawn from that table, and D and trimming were deduced from the DNA. The sample table holds some 10,000 clones, of which around nine tenths were seen once. Roughly a quarter of the sample goes to the ten largest clones.

This sample is drawn from a study of STAT3 mutations in large granular lymphocyte leukemia (dated 2019 in TCRdb). Context from the whole study: About half of the T-LGLL patients who underwent longitudinal sequencing carried canonical activating STAT3 mutations. Serial deep sequencing of TCRbeta CDR3 and STAT3 was performed in patients with T-cell large granular lymphocyte leukemia to reconstruct clonal hierarchy and dynamics. One or more immunosuppressive therapy regimens were given to more than half of T-LGLL patients, and hematologic response was seen in around two fifths of the treated patients. Eighteen representative T-LGLL cases were selected from an initial cohort of a few hundred LGL patients for longitudinal TCRbeta and STAT3 sequencing. As controls within the study, a couple of patients with natural killer LGL leukemia were also sequenced longitudinally. Patients were sequenced at 4 time points on average, with the number of samplings per patient ranging from 2 to 8. General findings and caveats noted by the study authors: Because codominant clonotypes persisted in some patients, a small but highly pathogenic clone may have been missed. Variable intervals between samplings and differing treatment regimens complicated linking therapy response to changes in TCR clonal burden. TCR clonotype switching after therapy was seen in about 35% of the 18 patients, with all newly emerging clones being STAT3 wild type. At least one immunodominant TCRbeta clonotype was present in every T-LGLL patient, and multiple immunodominant subclonotypes appeared in about half of the T-LGLL patients. Because no samples were available when a clone first appeared, clonal expansion was inferred from samplings taken at other points. The burden of the dominant TCR clone was higher than the STAT3 mutant burden in several patients, which suggests that the STAT3 mutation arose secondarily inside a clone that had already expanded.

DNA was extracted from blood mononuclear cells, with the same DNA used for both TCR and STAT3 sequencing. The CDR3 sequence holds 15 residues, the cysteine and phenylalanine included. CDR3 DNA only is kept here, 45 bases in frame from base 1. The junction shows trimming of 4 bases on V and 3 bases on J, plus 15 bases between the germline ends. Per the germline V gene, MGHRA is the CDR1 and YSYEKL is the CDR2. Sequencing was performed on peripheral blood mononuclear cells. This clonotype was obtained from a man aged 60-69 years with T-cell large granular lymphocyte leukemia. Some clones in this sample may be carry-over from other donors' samples. The age is the age at diagnosis. The sequence is built from TRBV4-1 and TRBJ1-1; TRBD1 is a weak D gene call, 6 bases matching. In nucleotides, the sequence is TGCGCCAGCAGCCTAACAGGGTCTAGTGACACTGAAGCTTTCTTT. Its coded protein is CASSLTGSSDTEAFF.